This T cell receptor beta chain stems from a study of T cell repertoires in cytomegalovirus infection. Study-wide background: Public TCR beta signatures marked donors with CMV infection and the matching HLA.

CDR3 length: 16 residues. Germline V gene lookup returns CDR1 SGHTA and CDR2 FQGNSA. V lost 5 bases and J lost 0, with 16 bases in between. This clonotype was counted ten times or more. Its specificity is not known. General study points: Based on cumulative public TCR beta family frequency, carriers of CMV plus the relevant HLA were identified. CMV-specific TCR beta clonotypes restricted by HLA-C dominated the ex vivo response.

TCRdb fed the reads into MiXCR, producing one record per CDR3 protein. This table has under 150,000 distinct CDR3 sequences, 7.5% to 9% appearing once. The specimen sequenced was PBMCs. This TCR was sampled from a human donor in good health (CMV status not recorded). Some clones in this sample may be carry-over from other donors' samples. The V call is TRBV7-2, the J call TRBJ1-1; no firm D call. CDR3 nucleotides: TGTGCCAGCAGCCTAGAGGGCGAAATGATGAACACTGAAGCTTTCTTT. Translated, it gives CASSLEGEMMNTEAFF.